This T cell receptor beta chain was identified during a study of T and B cells in COVID-19 patients (dated by TCRdb to 2018 to 2021). With respect to the entire study: In this study, adaptive immunity was profiled in COVID-19 patients who either had active infection or had recovered, using TRB and IGH repertoire sequencing of peripheral blood. A median age of roughly 35 years was recorded in the recovered cohort versus 55 to 70 years in the active-infection cohort. In the active-infection cohort, most of the roughly 20 patients were critically ill and required mechanical ventilation or ECMO. An age-matched reference group of 39 healthy donors negative for COVID-19 antibodies served as the comparison for repertoire analyses. Over 7 million TCR sequences were analysed from a TCR and BCR sequence repository that comprised approximately 37 patients and roughly 73 time points. Because samples were available both during active disease and after recovery, a couple of patients were counted in both the recovered and the active cohorts. Comorbidities linked to unfavorable COVID-19 outcome were present in about 90% of the 20 patients in the active-infection cohort. A recovered cohort was made up of roughly 18 patients contributing 20 samples, mostly after mild to moderate COVID-19 managed as outpatients. As many as 9 follow-up blood samples were taken per patient, and some of the samples covered different disease stages within the same individual.

The full study reports these points: Strongly skewed TRBV/TRBJ gene usage was reported in patients with COVID-19. A total of roughly 2,000 exclusive TCR clusters, including 30 to 40 low-pGen clusters, were found in the recovered cohort. Specific T cell subsets (CD4+/Treg/CD8+) and sorted SARS-CoV-2-responsive or tetramer+ T cells had not yet been sequenced, with those experiments still ongoing. The cohort was considered too small to assess HLA contributions to COVID-19 susceptibility or severity. Blood samples from mildly ill patients during symptoms and early samples from severe cases were scarce. During active COVID-19 the TRB repertoires were highly clonal, but at recovery diversity and richness rose above the levels seen in healthy donors. The reported TCR clusters were said to need prospective validation before any clinical use.

Trimming costs V 0 bases and J 4 bases, and their ends lie 4 bases apart. The CDR1 and CDR2 encoded by the germline V gene are SGHDT and YYEEEE. Counted from cysteine to phenylalanine, this CDR3 has 12 amino acids. Just CDR3 DNA is preserved here, 36 bases in frame from base 1. Genomic DNA extracted from blood, in amounts of about 220-500 ng, served as the starting material for amplifying TRB repertoires. Regarding this clonotype: The specificity of this receptor is unknown. A much larger clone lies a single base off, so this may be a read error.

Sequencing was carried out with an Illumina MiSeq. TRB rearrangements were amplified by multiplex PCR with BIOMED2 TRB-A/B primer pools. Illumina-compatible adapters and 7-nucleotide sample barcodes were attached to the amplicons through two consecutive PCRs. All library PCRs used Phusion HS II polymerase. The amplicons were purified from gel with the NucleoSpin Gel and PCR Clean-up kit, measured on Qubit, and then pooled at roughly 3.7 nM. Amplicon pool quality was checked on an Agilent 2100 Bioanalyzer before Illumina next-generation sequencing. The original methods were these. Annotation of TRB rearrangements was performed with MiXCR 3.0.8 using the default MiXCR reference library. Non-productive reads and sequences with fewer than 2 reads were removed, and every unique CDR3 nucleotide sequence was treated as one clone. R 3.5.1 was used to calculate clonality, diversity, richness and V-J gene usage. GLIPH2 was used to cluster TCRs based on CDR3 similarity, and OLGA was used to calculate the generation probabilities. Only GLIPH2 clusters with at least four unique TCR clonotypes present in at least three individuals were retained. TCRdb itself trimmed the public reads at Q25 with fastp, ran MiXCR and retained productive beta chains. Rows with a matching CDR3 protein are joined into one entry that keeps the most common DNA and genes. TCRdb, not the authors, supplied the V and J calls. The sample records more than 15,000 distinct CDR3 sequences, about a quarter of which are singletons. Of the sample, approximately 3.4% falls within the top ten clones.

This receptor chain uses TRBV5-6 and TRBJ1-1; the D gene identity is not certain. The material sequenced was blood. The sequence derives from a human donor who had recovered from COVID-19. The sequence in DNA is TGTGCCAGCAGCTTGGGGCGCACTGAAGCTTTCTTT. The encoded protein is CASSLGRTEAFF.